This T cell receptor (beta chain) was found in a study of blood T cell repertoires in COVID-19. The CDR3 runs to 13 residues. Germline V gene lookup returns CDR1 MNHEY and CDR2 SMNVEV (reference sequence). V lost 2 bases and J lost 3, with 4 bases in between. Assay used: immunoSEQ multiplex PCR; TCRdb lists only in-frame clones, some missing. The table shows about 110,000 clones, with 80% to 90% occurring only once. This TCR derives from a woman in her 50s with acute or convalescent COVID-19. The chain couples TRBV27 to TRBJ2-2; D is uncertain. The sample taken for sequencing was peripheral blood. The CDR3 DNA follows: TGTGCCAGCAGTTTACGTTACACCGGGGAGCTGTTTTTT. Its translation: CASSLRYTGELFF.